These T cell receptor beta chains were read from a single sample in a study of OX40 agonist ivuxolimab in advanced cancers. Measured with immunoSEQ multiplex PCR; TCRdb has only the in-frame clones, and not every one. The sample records 66,000 or so clones, 77% being singletons. The specimen comprised CD4+ or CD8+ T cells sorted from blood, sampled in a trial of the OX40 agonist ivuxolimab. These receptors all come from an adult with an advanced solid tumor such as melanoma, head and neck, liver or kidney cancer. CDR3s include the opening cysteine and the closing phenylalanine or tryptophan.

j_call v_call cdr3_aa
TRBJ2-2 TRBV19 CASSGTGGRELFF
TRBJ1-2 TRBV4-2 CASSQDGQRTYGYTF
TRBJ2-1 TRBV5-8 CASSLRDRNEQFF
TRBJ2-6 TRBV6-6 CASSLRRSGANVLTF
TRBJ1-5 TRBV19 CASSPQGNQPQHF
TRBJ1-4 TRBV28 CASSFRQFKTATNEKLFF
TRBJ2-3 TRBV2 CASKGRSAGTDTQYF
TRBJ1-1 TRBV19 CASTNLGQGLDTEAFF
TRBJ1-1 TRBV29-1 CSVDPRDTEAFF
TRBJ2-3 TRBV5-1 CASSLRRPGDTQYF
TRBJ2-7 TRBV27 CASSETDRLYEQYF
TRBJ2-2 TRBV6-5 CASSYAGELFF
TRBJ1-1 TRBV10-1 CASSVGINTEAFF
TRBJ1-4 TRBV7-9 CASSFEGFGLFF
TRBJ2-3 TRBV7-3 CASSLPADTQYF
TRBJ2-5 TRBV5-1 CASSLGDRGIGETQYF